This record looks at one TCR beta chain sequence and its context. The antigen is undetermined. The data derive from a study of glioma-infiltrating T cells after dendritic cell vaccination. Broader study findings: TCR clonality showed no direct relationship with survival.

Generated by immunoSEQ multiplex PCR, the TCRdb table keeps only in-frame clones and is missing some. The sample yields roughly 100,000 clones, roughly 80% seen once. The sequences come from blood, collected before dendritic cell vaccination. This sequence was found in a human donor with glioblastoma.

The CDR3 region is CASSPDRGTEAFF. CDR3 in DNA: TGTGCCAGCAGCCCAGACAGGGGCACTGAAGCTTTCTTT. The chain recombines TRBV5-5 with TRBJ1-1; TRBD1 matches 8 bases. CDR3 length: 13 amino acids. The germline V gene encodes CDR1 SGHKS and CDR2 YYEKEE (reference sequence). Trimming cost V 4 bases and J 4 bases; bases outside gene matches: 3.